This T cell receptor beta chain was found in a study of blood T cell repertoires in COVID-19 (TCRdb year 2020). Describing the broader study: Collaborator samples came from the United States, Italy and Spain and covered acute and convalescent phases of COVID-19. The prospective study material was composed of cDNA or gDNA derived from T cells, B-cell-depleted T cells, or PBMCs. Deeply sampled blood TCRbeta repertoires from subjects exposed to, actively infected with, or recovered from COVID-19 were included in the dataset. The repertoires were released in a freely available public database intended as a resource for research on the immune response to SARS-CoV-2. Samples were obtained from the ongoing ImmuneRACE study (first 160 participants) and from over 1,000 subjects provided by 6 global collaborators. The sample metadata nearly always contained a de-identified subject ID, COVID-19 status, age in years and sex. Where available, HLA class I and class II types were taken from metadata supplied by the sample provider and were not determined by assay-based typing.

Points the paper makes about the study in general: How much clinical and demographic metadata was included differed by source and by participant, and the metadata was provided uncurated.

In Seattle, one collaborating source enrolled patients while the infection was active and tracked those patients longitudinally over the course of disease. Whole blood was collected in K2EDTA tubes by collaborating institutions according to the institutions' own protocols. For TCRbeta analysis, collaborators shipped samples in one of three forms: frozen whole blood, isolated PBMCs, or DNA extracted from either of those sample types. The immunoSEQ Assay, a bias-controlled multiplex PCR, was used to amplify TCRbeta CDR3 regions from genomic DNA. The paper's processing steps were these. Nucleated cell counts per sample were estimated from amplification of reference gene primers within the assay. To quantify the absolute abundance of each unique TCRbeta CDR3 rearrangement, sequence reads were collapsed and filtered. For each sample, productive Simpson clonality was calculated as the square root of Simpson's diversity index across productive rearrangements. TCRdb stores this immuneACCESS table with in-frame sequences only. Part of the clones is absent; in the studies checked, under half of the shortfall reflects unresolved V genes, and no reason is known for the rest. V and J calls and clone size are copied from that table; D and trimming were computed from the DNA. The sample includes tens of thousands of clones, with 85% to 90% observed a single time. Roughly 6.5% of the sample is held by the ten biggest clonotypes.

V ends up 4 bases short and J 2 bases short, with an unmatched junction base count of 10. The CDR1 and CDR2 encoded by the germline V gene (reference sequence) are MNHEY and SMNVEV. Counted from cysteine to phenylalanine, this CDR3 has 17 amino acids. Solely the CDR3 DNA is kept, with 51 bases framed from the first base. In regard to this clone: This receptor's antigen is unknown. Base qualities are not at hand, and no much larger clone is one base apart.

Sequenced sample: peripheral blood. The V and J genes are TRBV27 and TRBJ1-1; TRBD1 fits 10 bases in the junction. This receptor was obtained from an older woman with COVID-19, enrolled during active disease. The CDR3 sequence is CASSSLTGTGDNTEAFF. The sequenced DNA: TGTGCCAGCAGTTCCCTCACCGGGACAGGGGATAACACTGAAGCTTTCTTT.